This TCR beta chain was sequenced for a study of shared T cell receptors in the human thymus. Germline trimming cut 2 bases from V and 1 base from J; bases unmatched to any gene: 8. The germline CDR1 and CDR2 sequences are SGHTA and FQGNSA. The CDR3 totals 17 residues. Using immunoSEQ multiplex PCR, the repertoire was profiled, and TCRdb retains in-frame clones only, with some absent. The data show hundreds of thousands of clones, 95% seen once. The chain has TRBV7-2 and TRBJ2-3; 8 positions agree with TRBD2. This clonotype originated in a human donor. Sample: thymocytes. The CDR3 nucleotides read TGTGCCAGCAGCTTAAGGGGTAGCGGGGTAGGCACAGATACGCAGTATTTT. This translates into CASSLRGSGVGTDTQYF. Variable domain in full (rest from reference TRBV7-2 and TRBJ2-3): GAGVSQSPSNKVTEKGKDVELRCDPISGHTALYWYRQSLGQGLEFLIYFQGNSAPDKSGLPSDRFSAERTGGSVSTLTIQRTQQEDSAVYLCASSLRGSGVGTDTQYFGPGTRLTVL.